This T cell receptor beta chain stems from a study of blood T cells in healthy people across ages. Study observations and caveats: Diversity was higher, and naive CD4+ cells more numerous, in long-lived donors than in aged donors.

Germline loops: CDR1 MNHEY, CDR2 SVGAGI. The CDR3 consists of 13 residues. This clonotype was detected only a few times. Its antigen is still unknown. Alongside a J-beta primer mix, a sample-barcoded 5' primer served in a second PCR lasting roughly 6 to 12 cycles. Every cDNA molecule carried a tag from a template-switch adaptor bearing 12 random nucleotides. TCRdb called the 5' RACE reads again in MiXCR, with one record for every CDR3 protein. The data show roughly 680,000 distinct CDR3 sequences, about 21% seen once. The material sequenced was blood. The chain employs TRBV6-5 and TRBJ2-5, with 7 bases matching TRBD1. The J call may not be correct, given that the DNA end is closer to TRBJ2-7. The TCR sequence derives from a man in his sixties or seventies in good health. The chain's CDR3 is CASSYSRTGEQYF. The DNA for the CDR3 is TGTGCCAGCAGTTACTCGAGGACAGGCGAGCAGTACTTC.